This entry concerns a single T cell receptor beta chain. Its antigen is currently unknown. The sample originates from a study of OX40 agonist ivuxolimab in advanced cancers. About the research overall: Six ivuxolimab dose levels, 0.01 to 10 mg/kg, were given intravenously every 2 weeks.

Measured with immunoSEQ multiplex PCR; TCRdb has only the in-frame clones, and not every one. The table has around 15,000 clones, roughly nine tenths seen once. Looked up from germline, CDR1 is MNHEY and CDR2 is SVGAGI. The CDR3 sequence is 12 residues long. Trimming stripped 7 bases from V and 5 bases from J, with 12 bases between. Regarding the study as a whole: Which antigen the expanded peripheral T cells recognized is unknown.

The receptor's source is an adult with an advanced solid tumor such as melanoma, head and neck, liver or kidney cancer. This specimen consisted of CD4+ or CD8+ T cells sorted from blood, obtained in a trial of the OX40 agonist ivuxolimab. This chain joins TRBV6-5 and TRBJ2-7; perhaps TRBD1 as D (7 bases). The DNA of the CDR3 is TGTGCCAGCATTGGCAGGGGGGACGAGCAGTACTTC. Its translation: CASIGRGDEQYF.